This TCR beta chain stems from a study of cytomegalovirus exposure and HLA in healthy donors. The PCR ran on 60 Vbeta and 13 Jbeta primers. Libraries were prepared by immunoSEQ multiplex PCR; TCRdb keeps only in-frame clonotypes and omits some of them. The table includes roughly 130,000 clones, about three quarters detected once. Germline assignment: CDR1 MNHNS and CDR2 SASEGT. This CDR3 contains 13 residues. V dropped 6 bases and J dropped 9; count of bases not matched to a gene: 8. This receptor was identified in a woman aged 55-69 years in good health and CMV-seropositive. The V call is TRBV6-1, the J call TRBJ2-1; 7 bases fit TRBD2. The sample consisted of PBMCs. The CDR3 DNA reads TGTGCCAGCAGGGACCCTAGCGGACCTGAGCAGTTCTTC. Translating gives CASRDPSGPEQFF.